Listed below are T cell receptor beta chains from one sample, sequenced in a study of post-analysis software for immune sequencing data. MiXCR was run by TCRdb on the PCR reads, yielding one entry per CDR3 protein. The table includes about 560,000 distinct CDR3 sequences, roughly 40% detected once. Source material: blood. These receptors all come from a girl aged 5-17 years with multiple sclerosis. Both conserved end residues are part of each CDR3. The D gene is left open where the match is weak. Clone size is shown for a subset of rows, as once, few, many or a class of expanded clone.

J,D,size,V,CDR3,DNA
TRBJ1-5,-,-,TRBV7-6,CASSLTDNQPQHF,TGTGCCAGCAGCTTAACCGACAATCAGCCCCAGCATTTT
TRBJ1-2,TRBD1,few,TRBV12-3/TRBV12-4,CASSPRTGGGYGYTF,TGTGCCAGCAGCCCCCGGACAGGGGGCGGCTATGGCTACACCTTC
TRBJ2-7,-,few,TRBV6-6,CASRVGDPSYEQYF,TGTGCCAGCAGGGTTGGAGACCCCTCCTACGAGCAGTACTTC
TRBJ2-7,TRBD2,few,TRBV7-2,CASSLTSGEPYEQYF,TGTGCCAGCAGCTTGACTAGCGGGGAGCCCTACGAGCAGTACTTC
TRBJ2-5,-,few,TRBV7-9,CASSSGVRRETQYF,TGTGCCAGCAGCTCAGGGGTCCGAAGAGAGACCCAGTACTTC
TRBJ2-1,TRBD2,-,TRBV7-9,CASSLVSGGRNEQFF,TGTGCCAGCAGCTTAGTCTCGGGGGGTAGGAATGAGCAGTTCTTC
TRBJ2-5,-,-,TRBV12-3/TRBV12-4,CASSPTVRRETQYF,TGTGCCAGCAGCCCCACGGTACGGAGGGAGACCCAGTACTTC
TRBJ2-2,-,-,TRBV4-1,CASSQVAGMNTGELFF,TGCGCCAGCAGCCAAGTTGCAGGGATGAACACCGGGGAGCTGTTTTTT
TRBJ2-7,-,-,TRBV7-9,CASSRGLWRSSYEQYF,TGTGCCAGCAGCCGCGGTCTATGGCGGAGCTCCTACGAGCAGTACTTC
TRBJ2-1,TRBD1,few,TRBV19,CASMPTGTSYNEQFF,TGTGCCAGTATGCCGACAGGGACATCCTACAATGAGCAGTTCTTC
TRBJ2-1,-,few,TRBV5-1,CASSLRPLSSYNEQFF,TGCGCCAGCAGCTTGAGGCCGCTGAGCTCCTACAATGAGCAGTTCTTC
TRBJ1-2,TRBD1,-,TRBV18,CASSPGQGARYGYTF,TGTGCCAGTTCTCCGGGACAGGGGGCCCGCTATGGCTACACCTTC
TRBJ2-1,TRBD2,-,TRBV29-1,CSVVISGRVYEQFF,TGCAGCGTTGTTATTAGCGGGAGGGTCTATGAGCAGTTCTTC
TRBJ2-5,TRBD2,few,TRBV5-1,CASSLTGTSEGTQYF,TGCGCCAGCAGTTTGACGGGGACTAGTGAGGGGACCCAGTACTTC
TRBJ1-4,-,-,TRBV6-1,CASREHSGKLFF,TGTGCCAGCAGGGAGCATAGTGGAAAACTGTTTTTT
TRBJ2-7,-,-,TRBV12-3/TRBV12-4,CASSPPKHEQYF,TGTGCCAGCAGTCCCCCAAAACACGAGCAGTACTTC
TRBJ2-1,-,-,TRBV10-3,CAISDINAPSKSNEQFF,TGTGCCATCAGTGACATAAATGCGCCGTCGAAGAGCAATGAGCAGTTCTTC
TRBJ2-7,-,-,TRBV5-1,CASQLRPGLDEQYF,TGCGCCAGCCAACTGAGGCCGGGACTGGACGAGCAGTACTTC
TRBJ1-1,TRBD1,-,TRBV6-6,CASSYSDRGTAFF,TGTGCCAGCAGTTACTCTGACAGGGGAACAGCTTTCTTT
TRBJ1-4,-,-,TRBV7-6,CASSLYSTVDGSNEKLFF,TGTGCCAGCAGCTTATATAGCACTGTGGACGGCAGTAATGAAAAACTGTTTTTT
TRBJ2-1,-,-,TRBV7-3,CASSLTSGRNEQFF,TGTGCCAGCAGCTTAACCTCCGGTCGCAATGAGCAGTTCTTC
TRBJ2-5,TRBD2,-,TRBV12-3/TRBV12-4,CASSSSGEGGTQYF,TGTGCCAGCAGTTCGTCCGGGGAGGGAGGGACCCAGTACTTC
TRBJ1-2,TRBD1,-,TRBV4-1,CASSQVFPGQGTYGYTF,TGCGCCAGCAGCCAAGTATTCCCCGGACAGGGAACCTATGGCTACACCTTC
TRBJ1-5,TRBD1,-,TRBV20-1,CSGRQGSSNQPQHF,TGCAGTGGCCGACAGGGCAGTAGCAATCAGCCCCAGCATTTT
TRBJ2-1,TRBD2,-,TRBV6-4,CASSDTGLVGTEQFF,TGTGCCAGCAGTGACACGGGACTAGTGGGTACTGAGCAGTTCTTC
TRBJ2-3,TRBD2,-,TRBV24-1,CATRAAGNPTDTQYF,TGTGCCACCAGGGCAGCGGGGAATCCGACAGATACGCAGTATTTT
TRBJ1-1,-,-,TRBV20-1,CSARKRERNTEAFF,TGCAGTGCTCGGAAGCGCGAGCGGAACACTGAAGCTTTCTTT
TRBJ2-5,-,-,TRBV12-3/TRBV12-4,CASSVTRIQETQYF,TGTGCCAGCAGTGTAACTAGGATCCAAGAGACCCAGTACTTC
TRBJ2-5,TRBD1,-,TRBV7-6,CASSLTTGAETQYF,TGTGCCAGCAGCTTAACTACAGGGGCAGAGACCCAGTACTTC
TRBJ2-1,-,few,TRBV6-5,CASSPGRSSYNEQFF,TGTGCCAGCAGTCCAGGACGGAGCTCCTACAATGAGCAGTTCTTC
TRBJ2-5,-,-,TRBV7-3,CASSLTLGEGDQYF,TGTGCCAGCAGCTTAACTCTGGGGGAAGGGGACCAGTACTTC
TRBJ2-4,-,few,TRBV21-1,CASSPLAGRDRAKNIQYF,TGTGCCAGCAGCCCGTTAGCGGGAAGGGACCGAGCCAAAAACATTCAGTACTTC
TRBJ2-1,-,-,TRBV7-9,CAGYREASYNEQFF,TGTGCCGGGTACAGGGAGGCCTCCTACAATGAGCAGTTCTTC
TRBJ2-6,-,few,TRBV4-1,CASSQGGEGTPGANVLTF,TGCGCCAGCAGCCAAGGGGGGGAAGGGACGCCAGGGGCCAACGTCCTGACTTTC
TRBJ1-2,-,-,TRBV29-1,CSVVQGPNYGYTF,TGCAGCGTTGTTCAGGGGCCTAACTATGGCTACACCTTC
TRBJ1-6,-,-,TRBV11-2,CASSLRVSSYNSPLHF,TGTGCCAGCAGCCTCCGGGTGAGCTCCTATAATTCACCCCTCCACTTT
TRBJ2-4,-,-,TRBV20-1,CSASIPGDLKNIQYF,TGCAGTGCTAGTATCCCGGGAGATCTCAAAAACATTCAGTACTTC
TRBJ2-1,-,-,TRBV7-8,CASSLARRTYNEQFF,TGTGCCAGCAGCTTAGCTAGGAGGACTTACAATGAGCAGTTCTTC
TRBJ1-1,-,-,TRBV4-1,CASSQTPNTEAFF,TGCGCCAGCAGCCAAACACCGAACACTGAAGCTTTCTTT
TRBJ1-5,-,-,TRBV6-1,CASSDFSNQPQHF,TGTGCCAGCAGTGATTTTAGCAATCAGCCCCAGCATTTT